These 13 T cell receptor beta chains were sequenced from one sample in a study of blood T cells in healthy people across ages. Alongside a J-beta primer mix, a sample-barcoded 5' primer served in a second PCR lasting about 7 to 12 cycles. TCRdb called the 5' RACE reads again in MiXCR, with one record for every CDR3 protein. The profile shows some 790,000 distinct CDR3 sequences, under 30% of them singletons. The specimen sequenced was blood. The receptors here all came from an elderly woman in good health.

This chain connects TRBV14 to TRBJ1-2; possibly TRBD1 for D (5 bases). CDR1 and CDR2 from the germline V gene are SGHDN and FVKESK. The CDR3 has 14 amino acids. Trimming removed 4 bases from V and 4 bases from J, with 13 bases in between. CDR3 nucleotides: TGTGCCAGCAGCCGGTCACGGGGGACCTATGGCTACACCTTC. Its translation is CASSRSRGTYGYTF.

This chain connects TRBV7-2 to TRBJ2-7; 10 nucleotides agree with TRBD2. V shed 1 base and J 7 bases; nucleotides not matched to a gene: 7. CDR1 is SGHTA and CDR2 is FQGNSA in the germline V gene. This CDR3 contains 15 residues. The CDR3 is CASSLGTGTSAEQYF. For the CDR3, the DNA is TGTGCCAGCAGCTTAGGAACCGGGACTAGCGCTGAGCAGTACTTC.

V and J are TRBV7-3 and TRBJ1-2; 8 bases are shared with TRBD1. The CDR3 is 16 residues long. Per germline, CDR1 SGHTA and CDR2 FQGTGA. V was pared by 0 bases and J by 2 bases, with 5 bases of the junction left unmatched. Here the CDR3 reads CASSLTATGANYGYTF. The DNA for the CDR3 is TGTGCCAGCAGCTTAACCGCGACAGGGGCGAACTATGGCTACACCTTC.

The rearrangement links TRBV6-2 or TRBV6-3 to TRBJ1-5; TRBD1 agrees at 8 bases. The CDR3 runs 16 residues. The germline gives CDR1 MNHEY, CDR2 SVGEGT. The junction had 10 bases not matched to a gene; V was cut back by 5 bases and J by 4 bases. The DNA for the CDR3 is TGTGCCAGCAGTCGGGCGGGGACAGGTCCTAATCAGCCCCAGCATTTT. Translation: CASSRAGTGPNQPQHF.

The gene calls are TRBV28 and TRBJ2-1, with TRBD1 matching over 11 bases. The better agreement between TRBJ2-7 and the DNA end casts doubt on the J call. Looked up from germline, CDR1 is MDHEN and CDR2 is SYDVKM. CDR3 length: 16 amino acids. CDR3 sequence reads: CASSHGQGASYNEQYF. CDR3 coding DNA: TGTGCCAGCAGTCATGGACAGGGGGCATCCTACAATGAGCAGTACTTC.

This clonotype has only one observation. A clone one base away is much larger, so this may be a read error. The CDR3 spells CAISGSGGALEQCF. The CDR3, as DNA: TGTGCCATCAGCGGTAGCGGGGGGGCCCTTGAGCAGTGCTTC. The rearrangement uses TRBV10-3 and TRBJ2-1; TRBD2 agrees at 11 bases. This CDR3 comprises 14 residues. The V gene's germline CDR1 is ENHRY and CDR2 SYGVKD.

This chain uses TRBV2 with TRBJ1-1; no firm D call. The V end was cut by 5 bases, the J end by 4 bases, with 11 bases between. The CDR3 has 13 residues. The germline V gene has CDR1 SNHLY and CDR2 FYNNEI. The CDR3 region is CASSRQEGTEAFF. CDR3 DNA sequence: TGTGCCAGCAGTCGGCAGGAGGGCACTGAAGCTTTCTTT.

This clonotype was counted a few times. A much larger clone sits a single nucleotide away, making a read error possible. CDR3 protein: CASGLGQTTDTQYF. The CDR3 DNA reads as TGCGCCAGCGGCTTGGGACAGACCACAGATACGCAGTATTTT. J is TRBJ2-3 and V is TRBV5-1; the match to TRBD1 covers 7 bases. CDR3 size: 14 residues. Germline CDR1 SGHRS, CDR2 YFSETQ.

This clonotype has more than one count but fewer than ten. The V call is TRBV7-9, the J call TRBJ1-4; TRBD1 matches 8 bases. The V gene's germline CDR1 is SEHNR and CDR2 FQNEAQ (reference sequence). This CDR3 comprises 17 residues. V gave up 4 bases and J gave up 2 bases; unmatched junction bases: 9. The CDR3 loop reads CASSSSDRAATNEKLFF. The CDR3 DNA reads TGTGCCAGCAGCTCTTCGGACAGGGCTGCCACTAATGAAAAACTGTTTTTT.

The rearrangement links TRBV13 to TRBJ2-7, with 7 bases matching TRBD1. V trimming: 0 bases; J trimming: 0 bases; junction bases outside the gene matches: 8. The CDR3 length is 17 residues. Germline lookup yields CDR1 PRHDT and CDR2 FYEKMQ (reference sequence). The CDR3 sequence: CASSLGSWSGGSYEQYF. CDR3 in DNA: TGTGCCAGCAGCTTAGGCAGTTGGTCAGGGGGCTCCTACGAGCAGTACTTC. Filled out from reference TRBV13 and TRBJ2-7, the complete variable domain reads AAGVIQSPRHLIKEKRETATLKCYPIPRHDTVYWYQQGPGQDPQFLISFYEKMQSDKGSIPDRFSAQQFSDYHSELNMSSLELGDSALYFCASSLGSWSGGSYEQYFGPGTRLTVT.

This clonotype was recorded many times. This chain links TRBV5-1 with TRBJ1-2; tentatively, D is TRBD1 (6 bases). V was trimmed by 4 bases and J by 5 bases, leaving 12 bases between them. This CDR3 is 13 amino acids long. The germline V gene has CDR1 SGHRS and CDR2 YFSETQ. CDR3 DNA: TGCGCCAGCAGCAGGGAGGACAGATATGGCTACACCTTC. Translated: CASSREDRYGYTF. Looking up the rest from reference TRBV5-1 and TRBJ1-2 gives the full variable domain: KAGVTQTPRYLIKTRGQQVTLSCSPISGHRSVSWYQQTPGQGLQFLFEYFSETQRNKGNFPGRFSGRQFSNSRSEMNVSTLELGDSALYLCASSREDRYGYTFGSGTRLTVV.

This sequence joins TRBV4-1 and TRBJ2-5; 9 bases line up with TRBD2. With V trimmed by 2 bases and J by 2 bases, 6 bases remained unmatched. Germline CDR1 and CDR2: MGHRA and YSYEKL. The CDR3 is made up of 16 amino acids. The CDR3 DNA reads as TGCGCCAGCAGCCAACCCGGGACTAGCTTTCAAGAGACCCAGTACTTC. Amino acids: CASSQPGTSFQETQYF.

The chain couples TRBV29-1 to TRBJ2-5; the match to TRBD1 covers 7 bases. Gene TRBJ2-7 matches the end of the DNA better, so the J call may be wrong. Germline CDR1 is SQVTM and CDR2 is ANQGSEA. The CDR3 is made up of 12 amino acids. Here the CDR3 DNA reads TGCAGCGGAGGGACAGAGAGCTACGAGCAGTACTTC. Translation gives CSGGTESYEQYF.